The 10 T cell receptor delta chains below were found in one sample sequenced in a study of gamma-delta chains in newborns, infants, children. TCRdb re-identified clones in the reads via CATT. This sample has some 4,200 delta-chain clones, with 2% to 2.5% found just once. Sequences were obtained from blood. All receptors derive from a child who was a newborn, infant or young child, either healthy, febrile or measles-vaccinated (not recorded which).

Turning to this clone: This DNA's translation and the protein TCRdb lists, from a much larger clone, do not match at residue 18, likely due to a read error; the protein shown is translated from the DNA. The V gene is TRDV2, the J gene TRDJ3; 12 positions match TRDD3. There are 20 residues in the CDR3. Germline values: CDR1 GEAIGNYY, CDR2 EKD. Here the CDR3 DNA reads TGTGCCTGTGACACCCTACCTACTGGGGGATACTCCTGGGACACCCGACAGATATTTTTC. Translation gives CACDTLPTGGYSWDTRQIFF.

This rearrangement joins TRDV2 to TRDJ2; 12 bases align to TRDD3. The CDR3 is 16 residues long. CDR1 GEAIGNYY and CDR2 EKD come from the germline V gene. V lost 3 bases and J lost 6; bases outside the gene matches: 7. For the CDR3, the DNA is TGTGCCTGTGACGCCCTACTGGGGGATACAGCAGCACAACTCTTCTTT. Translation gives CACDALLGDTAAQLFF.

Details on this clone: TCRdb's protein for this DNA is that of a much larger clone and differs from the translation at residue 15, likely a read error; the protein shown is the DNA translation. This chain uses TRDV2 with TRDJ3; D is perhaps TRDD2 (6 bases). Germline V CDR1 and CDR2: GEAIGNYY, EKD. The CDR3 consists of 21 residues. The chain's CDR3 is CACDTGDLPGESSWNTRQMFF. Written as DNA, the CDR3 is TGTGCCTGTGACACCGGAGACCTTCCCGGGGAGTCCTCCTGGAACACCCGACAGATGTTTTTC.

J is TRDJ3 and V is TRDV2; the D is unclear. The CDR3 contains 17 residues. The V end lost 3 bases, the J end lost 0 bases, and 11 bases lay between the germline ends. Germline-derived CDR1 and CDR2 are GEAIGNYY and EKD. CDR3 DNA sequence: TGTGCCTGTGACCCCGTACTGAGCTCCTGGGACACCCGACAGATGTTTTTC. Translation gives CACDPVLSSWDTRQMFF.

This clone appeared a few times. A far larger clone is one base from this, pointing to a likely read error. The rearrangement joins TRDV2 to TRDJ3; TRDD3 matches 10 bases. This CDR3 is 17 amino acids long. From germline, CDR1 is GEAIGNYY and CDR2 EKD. V trimming: 3 bases; J trimming: 2 bases; junction bases outside the gene matches: 3. For the CDR3, the DNA is TGTGCCTGTGACGAACTGGGGGATCCCTGGGACACCCGACAGATGTTTTTC. It specifies CACDELGDPWDTRQMFF.

A few counts support this clone. The chain recombines TRDV2 with TRDJ3; TRDD3 matches 10 bases. J gave up 0 bases and V 3 bases, and 10 bases lay outside the gene matches. In germline, CDR1 is GEAIGNYY, CDR2 EKD. This CDR3 comprises 20 residues. The CDR3 protein is CACDVLGDQGSSWDTRQMFF. The CDR3 DNA reads as TGTGCCTGTGACGTACTGGGGGATCAAGGAAGCTCCTGGGACACCCGACAGATGTTTTTC.

This clone came up a few times. TCRdb's entry gives the protein of a much larger clone, which mismatches this DNA's translation at residue 13, likely from a read error; the protein reported here is translated from the DNA. CDR3 loop: CALGELPPFTTLAAQLFF. Here the CDR3 DNA reads TGTGCTCTTGGGGAACTCCCCCCTTTTACTACTTTGGCAGCACAACTCTTCTTT. V and J are TRDV1 and TRDJ2; D gene ambiguous. In germline, CDR1 is TSWWSYY, CDR2 QGS. The CDR3 consists of 18 residues.

This clone is classed as medium-sized (0.01 to 0.1%). A much larger clonotype is one base distant, so this may be a read error. Distinct nucleotide sequences in the sample also encode this CDR3. The V gene is TRAV29/DV5, the J gene TRDJ1; D possibly corresponds to TRDD3 (5 bases). Germline CDR1 and CDR2: NSMFDY and ISSIKDK. The CDR3 contains 14 residues. CDR3 region: CAASARWGLDKLIF. The CDR3 bases are TGTGCGGCAAGCGCGCGATGGGGCCTCGATAAACTCATCTTT.

This clone was detected only a few times. Translating this DNA gives a protein that differs at residue 8 from the TCRdb one, which belongs to a much larger clone; a read error is likely, and the protein shown is this translation. The V call is TRDV2, the J call TRDJ3, with TRDD3 matching 8 bases. V trimming: 3 bases; J trimming: 1 base; junction bases outside the gene matches: 4. CDR3 length: 17 residues. Germline CDR1 and CDR2: GEAIGNYY and EKD. This CDR3 reads CACDELGASWDTRQMFF. CDR3 in DNA: TGTGCCTGTGACGAACTGGGGGCTTCCTGGGACACCCGACAGATGTTTTTC.

Turning to this clone: The likely explanation is a read error, given a far larger clone one base away. In the same sample, other DNA sequences code for this CDR3. This rearrangement joins TRDV1 to TRDJ2; no firm D call. This CDR3 region has 18 residues. Looked up from germline, CDR1 is TSWWSYY and CDR2 is QGS. Trimming cost V 0 bases and J 0 bases, with 14 bases left between them. The CDR3 coding sequence is TGTGCTCTTGGGGAACTCCCCCCTTTTACCACTTTGACAGCACAACTCTTCTTT. Translating it yields CALGELPPFTTLTAQLFF.